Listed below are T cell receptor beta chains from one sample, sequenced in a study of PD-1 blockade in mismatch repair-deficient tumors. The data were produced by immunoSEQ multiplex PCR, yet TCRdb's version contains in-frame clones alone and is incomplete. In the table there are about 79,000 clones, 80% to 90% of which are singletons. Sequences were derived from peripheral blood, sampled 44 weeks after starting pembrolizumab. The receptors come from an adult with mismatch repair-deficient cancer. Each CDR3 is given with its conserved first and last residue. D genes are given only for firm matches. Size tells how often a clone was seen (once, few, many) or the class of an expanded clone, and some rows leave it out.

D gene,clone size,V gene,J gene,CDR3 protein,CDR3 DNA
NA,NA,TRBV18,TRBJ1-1,CASSPSMGVNTEAFF,TGTGCCAGCTCACCCTCAATGGGGGTGAACACTGAAGCTTTCTTT
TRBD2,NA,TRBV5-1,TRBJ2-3,CASRLEGGRRDF,TGCGCCAGCAGACTAGAGGGCGGGAGGAGGGATTTT
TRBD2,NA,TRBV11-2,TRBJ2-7,CASSLDLGTSGTYEQYF,TGTGCCAGCAGCTTAGATCTAGGAACTAGCGGGACCTACGAGCAGTACTTC
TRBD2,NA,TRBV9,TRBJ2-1,CASSVEGVGGKSSYNEQFF,TGTGCCAGCAGCGTAGAAGGCGTCGGGGGGAAGAGCTCCTACAATGAGCAGTTCTTC
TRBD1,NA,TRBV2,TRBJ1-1,CASISQGAWSEAFF,TGTGCCAGCATTTCGCAGGGGGCATGGTCTGAAGCTTTCTTT
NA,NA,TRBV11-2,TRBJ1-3,CASSLEVWETGNTIYF,TGTGCCAGCAGCTTAGAAGTTTGGGAAACTGGAAACACCATATATTTT
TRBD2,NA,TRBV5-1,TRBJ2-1,CASSPAAGEVAYEQFF,TGCGCCAGCAGCCCCGCAGCGGGAGAGGTAGCTTATGAGCAGTTCTTC
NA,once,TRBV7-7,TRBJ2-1,CASSLEGFGEQFF,TGTGCTAGCAGCTTAGAGGGGTTCGGGGAGCAGTTCTTC
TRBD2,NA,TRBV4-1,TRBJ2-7,CASSQPTSGSFSEQYF,TGCGCCAGCAGCCAACCAACTAGCGGGAGTTTCAGCGAGCAGTACTTC
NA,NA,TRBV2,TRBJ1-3,CASSGRRLSGNTIYF,TGTGCCAGCAGTGGACGCCGGCTCTCTGGAAACACCATATATTTT
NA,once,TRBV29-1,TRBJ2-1,CSVVMYYNEQFF,TGCAGCGTTGTAATGTATTACAATGAGCAGTTCTTC
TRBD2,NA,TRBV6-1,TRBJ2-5,CASGGVRLQETQYF,TGTGCCAGCGGGGGGGTACGGCTTCAAGAGACCCAGTACTTC
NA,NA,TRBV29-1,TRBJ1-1,CSGGRLNTEAFF,TGCAGCGGAGGCAGGCTGAACACTGAAGCTTTCTTT
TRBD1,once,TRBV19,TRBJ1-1,CATRRTGNSEAFF,TGTGCCACTCGGCGGACAGGAAATTCTGAAGCTTTCTTT
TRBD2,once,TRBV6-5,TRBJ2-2,CASSPSGGTGELFF,TGTGCCAGCAGCCCCTCCGGGGGGACCGGGGAGCTGTTTTTT
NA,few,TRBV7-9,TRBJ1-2,CASSLDWEGGYTF,TGTGCCAGCAGCTTAGACTGGGAGGGAGGCTACACCTTC
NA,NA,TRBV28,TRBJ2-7,CASSPSPTGTSYEQYF,TGTGCCAGCAGTCCATCCCCTACAGGGACCAGCTACGAGCAGTACTTC
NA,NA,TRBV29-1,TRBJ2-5,CSGDVQETQYF,TGCAGCGGAGACGTACAAGAGACCCAGTACTTC
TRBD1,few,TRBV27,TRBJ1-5,CASSPRTGIQPQHF,TGTGCCAGCAGTCCCCGGACAGGGATTCAGCCCCAGCATTTT
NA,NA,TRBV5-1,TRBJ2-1,CASSPDLRNNEQFF,TGCGCCAGCAGTCCAGATTTGCGGAACAATGAGCAGTTCTTC
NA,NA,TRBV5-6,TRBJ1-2,CASSPDIYEVFTF,TGTGCCAGCAGCCCGGACATCTACGAGGTCTTCACCTTC
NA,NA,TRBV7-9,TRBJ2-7,CASSLRRSEQYF,TGTGCCAGCAGCTTACGACGGAGCGAGCAGTACTTC
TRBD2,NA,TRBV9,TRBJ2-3,CASSVSSGTYTDTQYF,TGTGCCAGCAGCGTATCTAGCGGGACCTACACAGATACGCAGTATTTT
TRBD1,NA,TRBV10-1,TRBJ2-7,CASSKDRGGEQYF,TGCGCCAGCAGTAAGGACAGGGGTGGGGAGCAGTACTTC
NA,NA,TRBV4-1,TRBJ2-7,CASSRLTSSYEQYF,TGCGCCAGCAGTCGATTGACAAGCTCCTACGAGCAGTACTTC
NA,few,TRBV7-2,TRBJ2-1,CASSSLYAGSYNEQFF,TGTGCCAGCAGCTCCCTCTATGCGGGGAGCTACAATGAGCAGTTCTTC
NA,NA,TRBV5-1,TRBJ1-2,CASSLSNRPYGYTF,TGCGCCAGCAGCTTGAGTAACAGACCCTATGGCTACACCTTC
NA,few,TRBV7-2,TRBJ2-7,CASSSRYSSYEQYF,TGTGCCAGCAGCTCGCGGTATAGCTCCTACGAGCAGTACTTC
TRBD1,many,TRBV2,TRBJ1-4,CASSGAGTAGEKLFF,TGTGCCAGCAGTGGAGCTGGGACAGCAGGTGAAAAACTGTTTTTT
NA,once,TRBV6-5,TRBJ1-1,CASRLQENTEAFF,TGTGCCAGCAGACTGCAGGAGAACACTGAAGCTTTCTTT
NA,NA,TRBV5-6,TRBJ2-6,CASNGGNTQSRANVLTF,TGTGCCAGCAATGGTGGCAATACACAAAGTCGGGCCAACGTCCTGACTTTC
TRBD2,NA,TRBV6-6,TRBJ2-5,CASSYQTSGSQETQYF,TGTGCCAGCAGTTACCAGACTAGCGGGAGCCAAGAGACCCAGTACTTC
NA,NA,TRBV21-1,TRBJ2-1,CASSKGGGLGAHEQFF,TGTGCCAGCAGCAAAGGCGGGGGACTAGGGGCCCATGAGCAGTTCTTC
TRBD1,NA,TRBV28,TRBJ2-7,CASSRGGRSYEQYF,TGTGCCAGCAGTAGAGGGGGCAGGTCCTACGAGCAGTACTTC
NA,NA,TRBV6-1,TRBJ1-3,CASSISSGNTIYF,TGTGCCAGCAGTATTTCCTCTGGAAACACCATATATTTT
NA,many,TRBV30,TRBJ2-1,CAWSVLWDEQFF,TGTGCCTGGAGTGTTTTGTGGGATGAGCAGTTCTTC
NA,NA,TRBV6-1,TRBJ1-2,CASISYIRYGYTF,TGTGCCAGCATATCTTACATCAGATATGGCTACACCTTC
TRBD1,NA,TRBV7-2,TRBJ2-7,CASSLLPGQPYEQYF,TGTGCCAGCAGCTTACTACCGGGACAGCCCTACGAGCAGTACTTC
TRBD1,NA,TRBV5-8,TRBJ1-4,CASSLWRGTANEKLFF,TGTGCCAGCAGCCTTTGGAGGGGGACAGCTAATGAAAAACTGTTTTTT
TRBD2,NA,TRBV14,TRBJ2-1,CASSLRGSVYNEQFF,TGTGCCAGCAGCCTCCGCGGGAGTGTCTACAATGAGCAGTTCTTC
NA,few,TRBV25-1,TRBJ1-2,CASSEFMGTGYTF,TGTGCCAGCAGTGAATTTATGGGGACGGGCTACACCTTC
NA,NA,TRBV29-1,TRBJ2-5,CSVPEPAQETQYF,TGCAGCGTCCCGGAGCCGGCTCAAGAGACCCAGTACTTC
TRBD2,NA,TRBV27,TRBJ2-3,CASSLTSGRFTDTQYF,TGTGCCAGCAGTCTGACTAGCGGGAGATTTACAGATACGCAGTATTTT
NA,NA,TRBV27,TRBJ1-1,CASSLSRGVNTEAFF,TGTGCCAGCAGTTTATCGCGGGGTGTGAACACTGAAGCTTTCTTT
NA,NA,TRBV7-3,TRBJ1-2,CASSLRKVDNPIGDYGYTF,TGTGCCAGCAGCTTAAGAAAAGTAGACAACCCGATCGGGGACTATGGCTACACCTTC
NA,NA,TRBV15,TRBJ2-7,CATSRDRGAYEQYF,TGTGCCACCAGCAGAGATCGAGGGGCCTACGAGCAGTACTTC
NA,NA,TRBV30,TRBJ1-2,CAWSKTDYGYTF,TGTGCCTGGAGTAAGACAGACTATGGCTACACCTTC
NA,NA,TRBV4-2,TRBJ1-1,CASSQSAQPGTEAFF,TGTGCCAGCAGCCAGAGTGCTCAGCCAGGTACTGAAGCTTTCTTT
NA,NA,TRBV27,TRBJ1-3,CASSTGNSGNTIYF,TGTGCCAGCAGCACAGGGAACTCTGGAAACACCATATATTTT
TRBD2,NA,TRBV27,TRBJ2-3,CASRRTGGDTQYF,TGTGCCAGCAGGAGGACGGGGGGTGACACGCAGTATTTT
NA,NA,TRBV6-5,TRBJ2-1,CASSYGSHEQFF,TGTGCCAGCAGTTACGGGTCGCATGAGCAGTTCTTC
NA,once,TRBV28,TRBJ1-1,CASGVPAFF,TGTGCCAGCGGAGTCCCGGCTTTCTTT